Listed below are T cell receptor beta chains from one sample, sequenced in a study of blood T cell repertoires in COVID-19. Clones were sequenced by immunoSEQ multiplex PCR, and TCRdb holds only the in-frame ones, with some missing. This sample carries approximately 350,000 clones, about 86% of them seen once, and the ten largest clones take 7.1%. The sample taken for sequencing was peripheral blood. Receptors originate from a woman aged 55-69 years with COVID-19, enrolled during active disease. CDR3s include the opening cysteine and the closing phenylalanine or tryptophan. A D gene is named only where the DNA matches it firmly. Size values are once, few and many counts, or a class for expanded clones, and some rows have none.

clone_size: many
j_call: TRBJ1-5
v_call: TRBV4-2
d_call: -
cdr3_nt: TGTGCCAGCAGCCAAGATACAGGGCTTTATAGCAATCAGCCCCAGCATTTT
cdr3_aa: CASSQDTGLYSNQPQHF

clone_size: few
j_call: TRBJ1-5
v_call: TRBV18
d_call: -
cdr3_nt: TGTGCCAGCTCACCATTTGCCGTCGGAGCGGCCCACAATCAGCCCCAGCATTTT
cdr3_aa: CASSPFAVGAAHNQPQHF

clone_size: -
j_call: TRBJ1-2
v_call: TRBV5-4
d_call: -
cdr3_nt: TGTGCCAGCAGCTTTACAGGGATCTATGGCTACACCTTC
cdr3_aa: CASSFTGIYGYTF

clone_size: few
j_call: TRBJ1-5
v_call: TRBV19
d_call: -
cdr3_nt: TGTGCCAGTAGTATCCTGGGCAGGAGGGGCAATCAGCCCCAGCATTTT
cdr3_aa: CASSILGRRGNQPQHF

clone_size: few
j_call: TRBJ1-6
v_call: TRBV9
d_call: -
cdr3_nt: TGTGCCAGCAGCGTACCACGGTCACCCCTCCACTTT
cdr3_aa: CASSVPRSPLHF

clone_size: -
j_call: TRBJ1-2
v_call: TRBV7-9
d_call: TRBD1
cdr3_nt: TGTGCCAGCAGCTTGGACAGGGTCCTCTATGGCTACACCTTC
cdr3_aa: CASSLDRVLYGYTF

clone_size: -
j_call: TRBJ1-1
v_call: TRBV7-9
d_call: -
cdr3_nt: TGTGCCAGCAGCTTAGTCCCAGGCGGAGGAAACACTGAAGCTTTCTTT
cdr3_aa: CASSLVPGGGNTEAFF

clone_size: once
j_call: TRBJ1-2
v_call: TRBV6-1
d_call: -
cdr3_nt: TGTGCCAGCAGTGAAGTGGCAGGGAGGCCTAACTATGGCTACACCTTC
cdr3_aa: CASSEVAGRPNYGYTF

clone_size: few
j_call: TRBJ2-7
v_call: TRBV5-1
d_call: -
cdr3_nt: TGCGCCAGCAGGAAAGGGGAAGGCTACGAGCAGTACTTC
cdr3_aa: CASRKGEGYEQYF

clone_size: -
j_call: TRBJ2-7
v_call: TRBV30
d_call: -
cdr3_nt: TGTGCCTGGAGGCAAGAGGCAGGGGCCTCCTACGAGCAGTACTTC
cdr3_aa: CAWRQEAGASYEQYF

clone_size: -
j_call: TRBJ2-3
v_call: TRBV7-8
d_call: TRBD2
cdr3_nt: TGTGCCAGCAGCTTAGAGGCTGGATTGCGGGGGGGTAACACAGATACGCAGTATTTT
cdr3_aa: CASSLEAGLRGGNTDTQYF

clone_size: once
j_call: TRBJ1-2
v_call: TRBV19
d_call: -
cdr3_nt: TGTGCCAGTAGTATAAATGCAGGCTCTGGCTACACCTTC
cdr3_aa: CASSINAGSGYTF

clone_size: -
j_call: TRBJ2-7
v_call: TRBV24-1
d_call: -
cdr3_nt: TGTGCCACCAGTGATTTGCATCCTCAGGGGGGCACCTACGAGCAGTACTTC
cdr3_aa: CATSDLHPQGGTYEQYF

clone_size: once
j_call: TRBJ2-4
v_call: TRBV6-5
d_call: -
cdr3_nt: TGTGCCAGCAGTTACTCGGAGGGGGCTAGGGACATTCAGTACTTC
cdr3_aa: CASSYSEGARDIQYF

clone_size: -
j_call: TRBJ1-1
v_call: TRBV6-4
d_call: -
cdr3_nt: TGTGCCAGCAGCGTTGGAACAGGGACTAGGGCTTTCTTT
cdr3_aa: CASSVGTGTRAFF

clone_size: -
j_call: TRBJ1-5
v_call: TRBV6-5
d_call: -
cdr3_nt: TGTGCCAGCAGTTACTCGATCAGGGGAGATCAGCCCCAGCATTTT
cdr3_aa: CASSYSIRGDQPQHF

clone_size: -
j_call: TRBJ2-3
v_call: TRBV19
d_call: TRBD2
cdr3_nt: TGTGCCAGTAGTAGGGAATCGGCTAGCGGGGGTACCACGCAGTATTTT
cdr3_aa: CASSRESASGGTTQYF

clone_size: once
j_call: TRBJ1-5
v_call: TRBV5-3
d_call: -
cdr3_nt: TGTGCCAGAAGCCCACCACGGATTTTAGCAGTTCAGCCCCAGCATTTT
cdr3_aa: CARSPPRILAVQPQHF

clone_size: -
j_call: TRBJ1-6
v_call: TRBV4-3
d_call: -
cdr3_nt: TGCGCCAGCAGCCAAGGTCCGGTGGGGCTTCGTTCACCCCTCCACTTT
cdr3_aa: CASSQGPVGLRSPLHF

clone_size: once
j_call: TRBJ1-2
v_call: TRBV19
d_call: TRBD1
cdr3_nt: TGTGCCAGTAGGGACAGGGTGTGGGACTATGGCTACACCTTC
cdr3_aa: CASRDRVWDYGYTF

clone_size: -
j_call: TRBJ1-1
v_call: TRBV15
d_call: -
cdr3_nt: TGTGCCACCAGCAGATCGGGGAGGGAAGTGAAGCCGGGGGAGACCGGAGCTTTCTTT
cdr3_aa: CATSRSGREVKPGETGAFF

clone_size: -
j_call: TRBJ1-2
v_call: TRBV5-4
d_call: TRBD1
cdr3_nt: TGTGCCAGCAGCCCCAACCGGGACAGGGGGCTGGAAGGCTACACCTTC
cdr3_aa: CASSPNRDRGLEGYTF

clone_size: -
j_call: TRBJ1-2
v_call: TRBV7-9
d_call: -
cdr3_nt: TGTGCCAGCAGCCCCATGACAGTTAACTATGGCTACACCTTC
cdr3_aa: CASSPMTVNYGYTF

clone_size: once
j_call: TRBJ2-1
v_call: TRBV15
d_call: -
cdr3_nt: TGTGCCACCAGCAGAGATCAGAGGGAGGAGCAGTTCTTC
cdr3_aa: CATSRDQREEQFF

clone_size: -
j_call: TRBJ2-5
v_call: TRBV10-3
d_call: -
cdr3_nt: TGTGCCACCCGGCCGGAGACTGGAGAAGAGACCCAGTACTTC
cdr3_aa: CATRPETGEETQYF

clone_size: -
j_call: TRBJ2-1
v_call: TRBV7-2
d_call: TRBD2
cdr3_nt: TGTGCCAGCAGCTTAGGGACTAGCGGGGGCTCCTACAATGAGCAGTTCTTC
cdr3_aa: CASSLGTSGGSYNEQFF

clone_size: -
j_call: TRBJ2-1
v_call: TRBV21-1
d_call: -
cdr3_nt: TGTGCCAGCAGCAAAAGGACAGGGAGGAGCAATGAGCAGTTCTTC
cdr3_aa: CASSKRTGRSNEQFF

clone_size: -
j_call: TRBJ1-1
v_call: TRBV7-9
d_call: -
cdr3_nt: TGTGCCAGCAGCTTAGGCAGCGTAAGGAACACTGAAGCTTTCTTT
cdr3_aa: CASSLGSVRNTEAFF

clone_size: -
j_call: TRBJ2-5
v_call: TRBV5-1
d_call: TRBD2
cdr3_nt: TGCGCCAGCAGCTTGGCTCTAGCGGGGGTTCAGGAGACCCAGTACTTC
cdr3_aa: CASSLALAGVQETQYF

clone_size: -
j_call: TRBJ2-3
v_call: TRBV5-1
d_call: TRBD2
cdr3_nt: TGCGCCAGCAGCTTGGGATCGGGGGGGCAATTGGATACGCAGTATTTT
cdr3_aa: CASSLGSGGQLDTQYF

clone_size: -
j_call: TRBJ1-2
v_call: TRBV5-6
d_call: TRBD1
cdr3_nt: TGTGCCAGCAGCTTGGACTATCGGACAGGGAATGGCTACACCTTC
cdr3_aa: CASSLDYRTGNGYTF

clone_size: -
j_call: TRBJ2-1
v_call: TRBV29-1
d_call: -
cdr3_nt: TGCAGCGTTCCGCGAAACAATGAGCAGTTCTTC
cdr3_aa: CSVPRNNEQFF

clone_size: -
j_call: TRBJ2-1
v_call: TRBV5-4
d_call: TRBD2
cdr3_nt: TGTGCCAGCAGCCGTGCCGGGACTAGCGGGGATTATGAGCAGTTCTTC
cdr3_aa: CASSRAGTSGDYEQFF

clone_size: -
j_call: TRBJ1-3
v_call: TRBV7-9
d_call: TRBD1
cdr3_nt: TGTGCCAGCAGCTCATTCCGTATCAGGACAGGACTCTCTGGAAACACCATATATTTT
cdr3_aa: CASSSFRIRTGLSGNTIYF

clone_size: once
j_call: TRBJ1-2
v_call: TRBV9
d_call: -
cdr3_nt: TGTGCCAGCAGCGTAGAACCAGGGCCGGCTGGCTACACCTTC
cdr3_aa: CASSVEPGPAGYTF

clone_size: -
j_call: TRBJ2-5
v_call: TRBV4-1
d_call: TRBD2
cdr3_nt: TGCGCCAGCAGCCAACCCCACCGGGACTACAAATGGGAAACCCAGTACTTC
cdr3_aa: CASSQPHRDYKWETQYF

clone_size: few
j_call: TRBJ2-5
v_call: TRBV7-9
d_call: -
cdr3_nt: TGTGCCAGCAGCTCCGTCCTCGGAGAGACCCAGTACTTC
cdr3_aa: CASSSVLGETQYF

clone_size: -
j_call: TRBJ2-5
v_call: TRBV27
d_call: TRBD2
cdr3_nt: TGTGCCAGCAGTTTTTCGGGGGGGAGCCAAGAGACCCAGTACTTC
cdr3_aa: CASSFSGGSQETQYF

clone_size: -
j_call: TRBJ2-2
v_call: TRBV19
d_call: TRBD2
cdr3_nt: TGTGCCAGTATTAGCGGGGTTAGCGGGGAGCTGTTTTTT
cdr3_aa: CASISGVSGELFF

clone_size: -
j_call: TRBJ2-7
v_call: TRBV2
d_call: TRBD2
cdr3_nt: TGTGCCAGTAAGGTTGGACTAGCTGCCTACGAGCAGTACTTC
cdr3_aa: CASKVGLAAYEQYF

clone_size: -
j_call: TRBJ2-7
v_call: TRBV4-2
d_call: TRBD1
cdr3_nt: TGTGCCAGCAGCCAGGGACAGGGGGAATGGAAGCAGTACTTC
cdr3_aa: CASSQGQGEWKQYF

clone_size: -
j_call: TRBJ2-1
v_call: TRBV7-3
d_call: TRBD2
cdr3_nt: TGTGCCAGCAGCTTTAGCGGGGGGGCCCCATCCTACAATGAGCAGTTCTTC
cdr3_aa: CASSFSGGAPSYNEQFF

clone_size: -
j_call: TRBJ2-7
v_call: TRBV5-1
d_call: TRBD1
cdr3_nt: TGCGCCAGCAGCCCCGGGACAGCCTACGAGCAGTACTTC
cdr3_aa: CASSPGTAYEQYF

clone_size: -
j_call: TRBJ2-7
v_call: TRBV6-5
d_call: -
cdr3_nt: TGTGCCAGCAGATTCTTAGTCACTTCGGGCGAGCAGTACTTC
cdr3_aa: CASRFLVTSGEQYF

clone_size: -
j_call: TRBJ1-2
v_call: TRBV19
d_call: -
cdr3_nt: TGTGCCAGTAGTATAGATATCCCGTCAGGGCACTATGGCTACACCTTC
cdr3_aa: CASSIDIPSGHYGYTF

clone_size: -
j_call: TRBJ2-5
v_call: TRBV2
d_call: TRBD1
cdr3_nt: TGTGCCAGAAAAGACAGGGTTGGGGAGACCCAGTACTTC
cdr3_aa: CARKDRVGETQYF

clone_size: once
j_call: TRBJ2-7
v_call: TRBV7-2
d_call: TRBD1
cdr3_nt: TGTGCCAGCAGCTTCCCCGGGACAGGGGTCGAGCAGTACTTC
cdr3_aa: CASSFPGTGVEQYF

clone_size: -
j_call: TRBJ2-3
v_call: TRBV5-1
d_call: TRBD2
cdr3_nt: TGCGCCAGCAGACACGTCCGGTTAGCGGGGGGGTTCAGCGATACGCAGTATTTT
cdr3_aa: CASRHVRLAGGFSDTQYF